The 22 T cell receptor beta chains presented below share a single source sample, sequenced in a study of low-dose radiotherapy and immunotherapy resistance in tumors. Time point noted: after trial treatment. Noted treatment: LDRT plus nivolumab, ipilimumab, low-dose cyclophosphamide and aspirin (RACIN trial). Gene-specific TRAV and TRBV primers were used for first-strand cDNA, covering alpha and beta chains. Using a constant-region primer together with a V-primer adapter, TCRs were subjected to roughly 20 PCR cycles of amplification. Using its own MiXCR run on the reads, TCRdb lists one record per CDR3 protein. Of tens of thousands of distinct CDR3 sequences listed, 20% to 25% are singletons. Sequenced material: PBMCs, taken after low-dose radiotherapy plus immunotherapy. The origin of the receptors is a female donor with ovarian cancer.

Only one count was recorded for this clonotype. J is TRBJ2-2 and V is TRBV12-5; perhaps TRBD1 as D (5 bases). Germline V CDR1 and CDR2: LGHNT, FRNRAP. V lost 3 bases to trimming and J lost 0 bases, with 8 bases between them. The CDR3 length is 15 residues. The CDR3 coding sequence is TGTGCTAGTGGTTTAGCAGGGTCGAACACCGGGGAGCTGTTTTTT. Amino acids: CASGLAGSNTGELFF. The full variable domain, in which reference TRBV12-5 and TRBJ2-2 provide the parts outside the CDR3, is DARVTQTPRHKVTEMGQEVTMRCQPILGHNTVFWYRQTMMQGLELLAYFRNRAPLDDSGMPKDRFSAEMPDATLATLKIQPSEPRDSAVYFCASGLAGSNTGELFFGEGSRLTVL.

Note on this clonotype: This sequence is one base from a far larger clone and is likely a read error. This chain joins TRBV6-2 or TRBV6-3 and TRBJ2-7; TRBD2 matches 8 bases. Trimming cost V 7 bases and J 6 bases; bases outside gene matches: 11. The CDR3 runs 14 residues. Germline V lookup: CDR1 MNHEY, CDR2 SVGEGT. CDR3 loop: CASTIPGGGFEQYF. CDR3 bases: TGTGCCAGCACCATCCCGGGGGGGGGATTCGAGCAGTACTTC.

This clonotype was counted ten times or more. The chain recombines TRBV28 with TRBJ2-3; D is perhaps TRBD2 (7 bases). V was trimmed by 6 bases and J by 2 bases, leaving 12 bases between them. Germline V gene lookup returns CDR1 MDHEN and CDR2 SYDVKM. This CDR3 has 14 amino acids. The DNA of the CDR3 is TGTGCCAGCAGGAGGGGGGGCCCCACAGATACGCAGTATTTT. Amino acids: CASRRGGPTDTQYF.

This clonotype was seen more than once but under ten times. The chain couples TRBV4-2 to TRBJ1-2, with unresolved D. The CDR3 totals 14 residues. CDR1 is LGHNA and CDR2 is YNFKEQ in the germline V gene. Trimming shortened V by 0 bases and J by 7 bases, and 12 bases separated the two germline ends. The CDR3 reads CASSQDLGIGGYTF. The CDR3 bases are TGTGCCAGCAGCCAAGATCTGGGAATCGGTGGCTACACCTTC.

The table lists this clonotype with many counts. The CDR3 bases are TGTGCCAGTAGGAGAGAAGGCAGGTTGACCGGGGAGCTGTTTTTT. This codes for CASRREGRLTGELFF. The chain combines TRBV19 with TRBJ2-2; no clear D gene. V shed 6 bases and J shed 5 bases, with 16 bases lying between them. The germline CDR1 and CDR2 sequences are LNHDA and SQIVND (reference sequence). The CDR3 covers 15 residues.

This clonotype was observed many times. The DNA of the CDR3 is TGTGCCTGGAGTCGGGATACGCAGTATTTT. It translates to CAWSRDTQYF. The rearrangement uses TRBV30 and TRBJ2-3; D is unclear. The germline gives CDR1 GTSNPN, CDR2 SVGIG (reference sequence). Between the trimmed V and J ends, which lost 2 bases and 6 bases, there was a span of 3 bases. CDR3 length: 10 amino acids.

This clonotype has a count of ten or more. CDR3 nucleotides: TGTGCCAGCGGCAGCTTGGGCGGGGAGCTGTTTTTT. It specifies CASGSLGGELFF. The chain couples TRBV3-1 to TRBJ2-2, with D hard to call. The CDR3 runs 12 residues. Germline V gene lookup returns CDR1 LGHDT and CDR2 YNNKEL (reference sequence). The V end was cut by 8 bases, the J end by 7 bases, with 11 bases between.

This clonotype was observed many times. The V and J genes are TRBV7-9 and TRBJ2-1; D is possibly TRBD1 (6 bases). Trimming left V 6 bases short and J 0 bases short, with 21 bases between. Germline V lookup: CDR1 SEHNR, CDR2 FQNEAQ (reference sequence). The CDR3 loop spans 18 amino acids. CDR3: CASRPTGNSPSSYNEQFF. The CDR3 nucleotides are TGTGCCAGCAGACCTACAGGGAACAGCCCGAGCTCCTACAATGAGCAGTTCTTC.

This clonotype was picked up many times. The V and J genes are TRBV28 and TRBJ2-3; perhaps TRBD2 as D (5 bases). Germline CDR1 and CDR2: MDHEN and SYDVKM. CDR3 length equals 15 residues. Trimming shortened V by 8 bases and J by 2 bases, and 17 bases separated the two germline ends. The CDR3 reads CASCVGRWHTDTQYF. DNA of the CDR3: TGTGCCAGCTGTGTAGGGAGATGGCACACAGATACGCAGTATTTT. The variable domain in full, with the rest retrieved from reference TRBV28 and TRBJ2-3, is DVKVTQSSRYLVKRTGEKVFLECVQDMDHENMFWYRQDPGLGLRLIYFSYDVKMKEKGDIPEGYSVSREKKERFSLILESASTNQTSMYLCASCVGRWHTDTQYFGPGTRLTVL.

The table lists this clonotype with many counts. The chain combines TRBV5-8 with TRBJ1-1; D gene uncertain. The V end was cut by 0 bases, the J end by 4 bases, with 10 bases between. CDR3 length equals 14 residues. Germline V lookup: CDR1 SGHTS, CDR2 YDEGEE. CDR3 protein: CASSLGFGSTEAFF. Written as DNA, the CDR3 is TGTGCCAGCAGCTTGGGCTTCGGGAGCACTGAAGCTTTCTTT.

In DNA, the CDR3 is TGTGCCAGCAGTTACTACCAGGACAGGGGATTTGCTGGGGCCAACGTCCTGACTTTC. Translation: CASSYYQDRGFAGANVLTF. The chain is built from TRBV6-2 or TRBV6-3 and TRBJ2-6, with 9 nucleotides matching TRBD1. The CDR3 is 19 residues long. From germline, CDR1 is MNHEY and CDR2 SVGEGT. V lost 1 base and J lost 2; bases outside the gene matches: 9.

This clonotype was seen repeatedly, ten times or more. The chain carries TRBV29-1 and TRBJ2-5; D not resolved. This CDR3 region has 15 residues. CDR1 and CDR2 from the germline V gene are SQVTM and ANQGSEA. The V and J ends lost 3 bases and 6 bases respectively, with 20 bases between them. CDR3 DNA: TGCAGCGTTGATAACACGGCAGGAACTGGGAAGACCCAGTACTTC. It translates to CSVDNTAGTGKTQYF.

The chain has TRBV5-1 and TRBJ1-1; the D is unclear. Trimming took off 6 bases at V and 1 base at J, with 13 bases between the two ends. CDR1 and CDR2 from the germline V gene are SGHRS and YFSETQ. The CDR3 is made up of 14 amino acids. DNA of the CDR3: TGCGCCAGCATCGGTTCGGGAGGGAACACTGAAGCTTTCTTT. Protein product: CASIGSGGNTEAFF.

In the case of this clonotype: A far more abundant clone sits one base away, making this likely a read error. The chain links TRBV28 to TRBJ2-7, with D hard to call. Germline assignment: CDR1 MDHEN and CDR2 SYDVKM. The CDR3 is 10 residues long. The CDR3 coding sequence is TGTGCCACCAGTATGGACGAGCAGTACTTC. Its protein is CATSMDEQYF.

The table lists this clonotype with many counts. The genes are TRBV20-1 and TRBJ2-3; 10 bases are shared with TRBD1. Losses at the gene ends were 6 bases for V and 7 bases for J; bases not matched to a gene: 13. The CDR3 has 15 residues. Germline V gene data show CDR1 as DFQATT and CDR2 as SNEGSKA (reference sequence). The CDR3 DNA reads as TGCAGTGCCTCAGCCCGGGACAGGGGTGAATATACGCAGTATTTT. Translating it yields CSASARDRGEYTQYF.

This clonotype was observed many times. The chain links TRBV20-1 to TRBJ1-3; D unresolved. The V gene lost 3 bases and the J gene lost 0 bases, with 6 bases spanning the gap. This CDR3 is built from 13 residues. In germline, CDR1 is DFQATT, CDR2 SNEGSKA (reference sequence). Written as DNA, the CDR3 is TGCAGTGCTAGTCACAACTCTGGAAACACCATATATTTT. Amino acid sequence: CSASHNSGNTIYF.

This clonotype has ten or more counts. The V call is TRBV6-2 or TRBV6-3, the J call TRBJ1-4, with a possible D match to TRBD1 (5 bases). Germline CDR1 reads MNHEY; CDR2 reads SVGEGT. The V end lost 5 bases, the J end lost 6 bases, and 16 bases lay between the germline ends. This CDR3 is built from 15 residues. In DNA form, the CDR3 reads TGTGCCAGCAGTCTCGATCAGGGTACGGATGAAAAACTGTTTTTT. This codes for CASSLDQGTDEKLFF.

CDR3 loop: CASSQVLAGEEQYF. CDR3 in DNA: TGTGCCAGCAGCCAAGTCCTAGCGGGAGAGGAGCAGTACTTC. The rearrangement joins TRBV3-1 to TRBJ2-7, with 10 bases lining up with TRBD2. Germline V gene sequence: CDR1 LGHDT, CDR2 YNNKEL (reference sequence). This CDR3 spans 14 amino acids. Trimming removed 1 base from V and 7 bases from J; junction bases left unmatched: 4.

This clonotype was observed many times. The rearrangement joins TRBV12-3 or TRBV12-4 to TRBJ2-5; D may correspond to TRBD1 or TRBD2 (5 bases each). The ends were cut back, 6 bases at V and 5 bases at J, with 19 bases in the middle. The CDR3 loop spans 15 amino acids. The DNA for the CDR3 is TGTGCCAGCAGCCCCCGAGGGCAGGGTTCGGAGACCCAGTACTTC. Translated: CASSPRGQGSETQYF.

The chain combines TRBV10-3 with TRBJ2-1; 7 positions match TRBD1. Germline V lookup: CDR1 ENHRY, CDR2 SYGVKD. V trimming: 11 bases; J trimming: 8 bases; junction bases outside the gene matches: 6. CDR3 size: 11 residues. CDR3 sequence: CAYRGIDEQFF. For the CDR3, the DNA is TGTGCCTACAGGGGTATTGATGAGCAGTTCTTC.

This clonotype was detected ten times or more. The V call is TRBV20-1, the J call TRBJ2-5; D not certain. The CDR3 runs 12 residues. The V end lost 6 bases, the J end lost 3 bases, and 11 bases lay between the germline ends. From germline, CDR1 is DFQATT and CDR2 SNEGSKA (reference sequence). The CDR3 sequence: CSAFREKETQYF. CDR3 DNA: TGCAGTGCGTTTCGCGAAAAAGAGACCCAGTACTTC.

This clonotype was observed many times. The V call is TRBV6-5, the J call TRBJ2-7, with TRBD2 identical over 13 bases. Germline lookup yields CDR1 MNHEY and CDR2 SVGAGI. The CDR3 has 14 amino acids. The V segment lost 5 bases and the J segment 4 bases; nucleotides outside the gene matches: 2. DNA of the CDR3: TGTGCCAGCAGTCGACTAGCGGGGGGATACGAGCAGTACTTC. Protein: CASSRLAGGYEQYF.